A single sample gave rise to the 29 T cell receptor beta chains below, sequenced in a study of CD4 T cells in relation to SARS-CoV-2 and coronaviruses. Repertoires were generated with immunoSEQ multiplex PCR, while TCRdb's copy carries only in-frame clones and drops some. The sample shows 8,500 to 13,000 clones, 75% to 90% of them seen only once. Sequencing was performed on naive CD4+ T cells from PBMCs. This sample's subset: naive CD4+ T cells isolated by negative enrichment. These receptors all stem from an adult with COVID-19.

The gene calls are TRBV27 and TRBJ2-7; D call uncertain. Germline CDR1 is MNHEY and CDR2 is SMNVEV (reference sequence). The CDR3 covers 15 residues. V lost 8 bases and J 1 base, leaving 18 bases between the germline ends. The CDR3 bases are TGTGCCAGCCAGAAAGAGGCCGACCCTTCCTACGAGCAGTACTTC. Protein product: CASQKEADPSYEQYF.

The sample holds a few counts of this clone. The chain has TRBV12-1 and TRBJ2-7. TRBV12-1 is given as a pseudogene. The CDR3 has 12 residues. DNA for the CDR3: TGTGCCAGCACATCGGGGGCTAACGAGCAGTACTTC. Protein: CASTSGANEQYF.

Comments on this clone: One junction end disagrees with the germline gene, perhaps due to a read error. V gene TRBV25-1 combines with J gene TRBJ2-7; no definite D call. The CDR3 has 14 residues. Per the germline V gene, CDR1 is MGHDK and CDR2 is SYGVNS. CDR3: CASSEGRASSEQYF. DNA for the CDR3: TGTGCCAGCAGTGAAGGACGGGCGTCCTCCGAGCAGTACTTC.

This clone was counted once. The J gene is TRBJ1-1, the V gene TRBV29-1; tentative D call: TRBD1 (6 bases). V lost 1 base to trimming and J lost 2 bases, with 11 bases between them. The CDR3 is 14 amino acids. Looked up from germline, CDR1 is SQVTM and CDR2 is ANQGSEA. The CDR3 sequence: CSVEVVGGNTEAFF. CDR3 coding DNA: TGCAGCGTTGAAGTCGTAGGGGGAAACACTGAAGCTTTCTTT.

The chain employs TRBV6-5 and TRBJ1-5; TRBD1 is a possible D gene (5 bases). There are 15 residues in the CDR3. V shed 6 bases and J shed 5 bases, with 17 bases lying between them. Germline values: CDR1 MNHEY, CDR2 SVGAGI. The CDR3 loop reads CASSFSQGADQPQHF. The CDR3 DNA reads TGTGCCAGCAGCTTTAGCCAGGGAGCGGATCAGCCCCAGCATTTT.

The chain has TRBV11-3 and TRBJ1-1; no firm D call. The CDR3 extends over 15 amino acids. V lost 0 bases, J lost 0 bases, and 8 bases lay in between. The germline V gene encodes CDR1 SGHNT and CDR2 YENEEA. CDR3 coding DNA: TGTGCCAGCAGCTTAGAAGGGTCGGTGAACACTGAAGCTTTCTTT. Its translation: CASSLEGSVNTEAFF.

The CDR3, as DNA: TGTGCCAGCAGCCCCGCCGCTCTGGCGTTCCGTGGAAACACCATATATTTT. Translated: CASSPAALAFRGNTIYF. The chain uses TRBV7-2 and TRBJ1-3; no firm D call. CDR1 is SGHTA, CDR2 FQGNSA, per germline. This CDR3 has 17 residues. With 5 bases removed from V and 3 bases from J, the gap between germline ends came to 20 bases.

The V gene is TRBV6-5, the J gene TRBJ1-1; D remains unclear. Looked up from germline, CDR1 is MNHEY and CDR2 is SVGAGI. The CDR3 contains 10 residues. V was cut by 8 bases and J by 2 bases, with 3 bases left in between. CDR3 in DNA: TGTGCCAGCTACAACACTGAAGCTTTCTTT. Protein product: CASYNTEAFF.

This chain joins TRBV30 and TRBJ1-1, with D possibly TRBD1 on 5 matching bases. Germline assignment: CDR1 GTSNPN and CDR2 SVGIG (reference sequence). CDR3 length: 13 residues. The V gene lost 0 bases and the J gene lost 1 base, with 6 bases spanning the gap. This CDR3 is CAWSVRGNTEAFF. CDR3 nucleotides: TGTGCCTGGAGTGTAAGGGGGAACACTGAAGCTTTCTTT.

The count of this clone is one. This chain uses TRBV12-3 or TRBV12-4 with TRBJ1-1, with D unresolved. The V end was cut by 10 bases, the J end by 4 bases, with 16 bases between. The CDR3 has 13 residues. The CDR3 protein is CATSPDPGTEAFF. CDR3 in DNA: TGTGCCACCAGCCCAGACCCGGGCACTGAAGCTTTCTTT.

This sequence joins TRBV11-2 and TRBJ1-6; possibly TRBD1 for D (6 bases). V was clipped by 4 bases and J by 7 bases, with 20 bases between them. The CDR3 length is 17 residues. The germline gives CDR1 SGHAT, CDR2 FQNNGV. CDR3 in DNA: TGTGCCAGCAGCTCCATTGGACAGCCGAAGCTAAATTCACCCCTCCACTTT. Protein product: CASSSIGQPKLNSPLHF.

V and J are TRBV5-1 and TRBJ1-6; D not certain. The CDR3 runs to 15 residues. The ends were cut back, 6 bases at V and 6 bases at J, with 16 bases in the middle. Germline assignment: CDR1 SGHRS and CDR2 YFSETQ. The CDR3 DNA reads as TGCGCCAGCAATTCTGGCTGGGAGGGTAATTCACCCCTCCACTTT. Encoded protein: CASNSGWEGNSPLHF.

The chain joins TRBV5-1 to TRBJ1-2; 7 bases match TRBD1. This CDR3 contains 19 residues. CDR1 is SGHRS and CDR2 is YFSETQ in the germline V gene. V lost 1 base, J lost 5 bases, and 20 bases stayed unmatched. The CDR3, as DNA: TGCGCCAGCAGCTTGTCGACCACCACAGGGGCAGGGTCCGGATATGGCTACACCTTC. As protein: CASSLSTTTGAGSGYGYTF.

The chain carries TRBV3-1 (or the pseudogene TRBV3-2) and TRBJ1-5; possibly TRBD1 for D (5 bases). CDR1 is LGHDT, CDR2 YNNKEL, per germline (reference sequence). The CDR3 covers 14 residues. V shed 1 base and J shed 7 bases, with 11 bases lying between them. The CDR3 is CASSQGQRGQPQHF. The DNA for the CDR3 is TGTGCCAGCAGCCAAGGACAGCGGGGGCAGCCCCAGCATTTT.

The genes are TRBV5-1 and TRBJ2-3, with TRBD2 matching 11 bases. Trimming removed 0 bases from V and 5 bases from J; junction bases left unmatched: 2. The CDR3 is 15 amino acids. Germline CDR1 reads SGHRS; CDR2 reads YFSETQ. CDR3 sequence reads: CASSLVLAGGDTQYF. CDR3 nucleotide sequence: TGCGCCAGCAGCTTGGTCCTAGCGGGGGGAGATACGCAGTATTTT.

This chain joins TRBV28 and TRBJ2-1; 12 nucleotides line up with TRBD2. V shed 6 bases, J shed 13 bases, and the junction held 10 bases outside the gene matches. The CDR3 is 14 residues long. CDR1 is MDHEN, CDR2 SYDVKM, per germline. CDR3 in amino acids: CASRAPGLAGFQFF. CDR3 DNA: TGTGCCAGCAGGGCACCCGGACTAGCGGGGTTTCAGTTCTTC.

The chain's CDR3 is CASSLGTDYGYTF. The CDR3 nucleotides read TGTGCCAGCAGCTTAGGTACAGATTATGGCTACACCTTC. This rearrangement joins TRBV7-8 to TRBJ1-2; the D is unclear. The CDR3 is 13 residues long. Germline CDR1 reads SGHVS; CDR2 reads FQNEAQ. V was cut by 1 base and J by 5 bases, with 8 bases left in between. The entire variable domain, with the rest obtained from reference TRBV7-8 and TRBJ1-2, is as follows: GAGVSQSPRYKVAKRGQDVALRCDPISGHVSLFWYQQALGQGPEFLTYFQNEAQLDKSGLPSDRFFAERPEGSVSTLKIQRTQQEDSAVYLCASSLGTDYGYTFGSGTRLTVV.

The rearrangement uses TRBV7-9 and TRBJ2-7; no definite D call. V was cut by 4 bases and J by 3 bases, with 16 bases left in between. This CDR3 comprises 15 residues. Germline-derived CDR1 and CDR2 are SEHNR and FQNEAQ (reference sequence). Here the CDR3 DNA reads TGTGCCAGCAGCTCACCCGCAGCTGGCCACTACGAGCAGTACTTC. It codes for CASSSPAAGHYEQYF. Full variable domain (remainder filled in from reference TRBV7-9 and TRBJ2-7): DTGVSQNPRHKITKRGQNVTFRCDPISEHNRLYWYRQTLGQGPEFLTYFQNEAQLEKSRLLSDRFSAERPKGSFSTLEIQRTEQGDSAMYLCASSSPAAGHYEQYFGPGTRLTVT.

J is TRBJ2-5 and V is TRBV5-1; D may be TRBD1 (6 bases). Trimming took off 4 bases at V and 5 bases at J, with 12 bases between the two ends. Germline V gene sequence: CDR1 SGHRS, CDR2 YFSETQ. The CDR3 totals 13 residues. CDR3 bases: TGCGCCAGCAGCCAAAGCGGACAGGAGACCCAGTACTTC. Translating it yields CASSQSGQETQYF. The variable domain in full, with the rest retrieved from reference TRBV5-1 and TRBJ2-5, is KAGVTQTPRYLIKTRGQQVTLSCSPISGHRSVSWYQQTPGQGLQFLFEYFSETQRNKGNFPGRFSGRQFSNSRSEMNVSTLELGDSALYLCASSQSGQETQYFGPGTRLLVL.

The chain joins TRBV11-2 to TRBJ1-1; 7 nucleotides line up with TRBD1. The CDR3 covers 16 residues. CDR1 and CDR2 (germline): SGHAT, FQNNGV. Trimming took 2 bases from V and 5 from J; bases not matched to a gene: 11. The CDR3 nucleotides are TGTGCCAGCAGCTTAAGCGTAGGGGGCGCGAGGACTGAAGCTTTCTTT. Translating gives CASSLSVGGARTEAFF.

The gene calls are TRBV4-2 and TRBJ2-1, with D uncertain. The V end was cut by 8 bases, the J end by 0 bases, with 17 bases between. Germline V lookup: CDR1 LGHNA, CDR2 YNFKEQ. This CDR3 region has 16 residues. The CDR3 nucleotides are TGTGCCAGCGGTGAGGATCCACAGAGCTCCTACAATGAGCAGTTCTTC. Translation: CASGEDPQSSYNEQFF.

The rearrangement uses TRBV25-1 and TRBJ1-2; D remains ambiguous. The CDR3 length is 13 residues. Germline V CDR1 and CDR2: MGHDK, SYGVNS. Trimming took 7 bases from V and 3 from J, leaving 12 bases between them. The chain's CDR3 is CASTLGKDYGYTF. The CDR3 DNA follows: TGTGCCAGCACGCTAGGGAAGGACTATGGCTACACCTTC.

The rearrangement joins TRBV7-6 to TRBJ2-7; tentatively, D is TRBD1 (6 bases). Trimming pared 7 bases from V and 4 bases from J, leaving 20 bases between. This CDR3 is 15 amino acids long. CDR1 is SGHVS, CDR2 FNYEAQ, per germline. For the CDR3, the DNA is TGTGCCAGCACCTCACGCGAGGGACAAGGGTACGAGCAGTACTTC. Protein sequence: CASTSREGQGYEQYF.

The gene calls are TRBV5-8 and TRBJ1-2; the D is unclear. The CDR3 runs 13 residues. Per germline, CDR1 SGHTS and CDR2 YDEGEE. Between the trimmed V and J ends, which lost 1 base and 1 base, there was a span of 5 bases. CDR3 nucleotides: TGTGCCAGCAGCTTGAGAGATAACTATGGCTACACCTTC. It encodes CASSLRDNYGYTF.

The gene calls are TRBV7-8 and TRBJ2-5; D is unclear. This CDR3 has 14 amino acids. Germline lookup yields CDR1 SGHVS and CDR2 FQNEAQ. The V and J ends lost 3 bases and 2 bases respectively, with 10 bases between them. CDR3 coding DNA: TGTGCCAGCAGCTTTGCCCACGGACAAGAGACCCAGTACTTC. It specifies CASSFAHGQETQYF.

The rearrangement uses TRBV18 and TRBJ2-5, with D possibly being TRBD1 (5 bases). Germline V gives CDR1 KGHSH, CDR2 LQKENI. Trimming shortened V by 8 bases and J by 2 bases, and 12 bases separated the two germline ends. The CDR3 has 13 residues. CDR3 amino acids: CASLSGKQETQYF. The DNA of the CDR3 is TGTGCCAGCCTGTCAGGGAAGCAAGAGACCCAGTACTTC.

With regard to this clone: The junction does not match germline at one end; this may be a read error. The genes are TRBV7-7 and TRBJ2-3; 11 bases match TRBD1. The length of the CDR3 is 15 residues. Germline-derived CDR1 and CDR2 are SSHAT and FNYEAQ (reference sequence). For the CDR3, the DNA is TGTGCTAGCAGCTTGAGGACAGGGGGCGGGGATACGCAGTATTTT. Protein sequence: CASSLRTGGGDTQYF.

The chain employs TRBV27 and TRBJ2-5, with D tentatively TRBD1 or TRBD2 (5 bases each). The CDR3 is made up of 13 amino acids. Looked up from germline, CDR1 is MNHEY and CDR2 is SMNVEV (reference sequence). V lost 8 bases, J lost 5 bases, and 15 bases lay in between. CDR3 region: CASGGPKRETQYF. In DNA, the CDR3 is TGTGCCAGCGGGGGACCTAAACGCGAGACCCAGTACTTC.

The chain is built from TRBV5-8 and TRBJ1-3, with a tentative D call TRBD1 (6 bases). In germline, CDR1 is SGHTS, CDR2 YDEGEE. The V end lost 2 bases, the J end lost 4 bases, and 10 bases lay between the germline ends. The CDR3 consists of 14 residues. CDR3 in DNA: TGTGCCAGCAGCTTCAGGGGAGTGGGAAACACCATATATTTT. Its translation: CASSFRGVGNTIYF. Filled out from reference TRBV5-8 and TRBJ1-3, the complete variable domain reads EAGVTQSPTHLIKTRGQQATLRCSPISGHTSVYWYQQALGLGLQFLLWYDEGEERNRGNFPPRFSGRQFPNYSSELNVNALELEDSALYLCASSFRGVGNTIYFGEGSWLTVV.